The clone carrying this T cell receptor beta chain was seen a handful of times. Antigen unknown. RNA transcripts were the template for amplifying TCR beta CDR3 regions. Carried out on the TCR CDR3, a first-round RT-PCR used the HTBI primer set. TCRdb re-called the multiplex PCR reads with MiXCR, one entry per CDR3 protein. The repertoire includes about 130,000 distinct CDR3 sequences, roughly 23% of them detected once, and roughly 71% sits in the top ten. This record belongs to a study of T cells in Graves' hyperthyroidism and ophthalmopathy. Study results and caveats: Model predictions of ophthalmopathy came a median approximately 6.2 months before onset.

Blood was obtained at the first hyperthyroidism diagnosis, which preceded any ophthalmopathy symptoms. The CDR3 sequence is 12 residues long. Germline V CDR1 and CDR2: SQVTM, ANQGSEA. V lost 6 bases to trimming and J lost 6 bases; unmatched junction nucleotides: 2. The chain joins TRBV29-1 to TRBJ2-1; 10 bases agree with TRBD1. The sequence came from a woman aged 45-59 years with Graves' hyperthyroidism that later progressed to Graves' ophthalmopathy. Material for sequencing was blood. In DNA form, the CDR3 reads TGCAGCGTCAGGACAGGGGGCAATGAGCAGTTCTTC. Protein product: CSVRTGGNEQFF.